This T cell receptor beta chain derives from a study of T cell repertoires in cytomegalovirus infection. Across the whole study: Well-studied HLA-B-restricted CMV epitopes were used in the study alongside recently identified HLA-C-restricted ones. Shared public TCR beta signatures pointed to both CMV infection and a matching HLA type.

One entry per CDR3 protein, called by TCRdb with MiXCR from the reads. The data contain approximately 220,000 distinct CDR3 sequences, roughly 34% of them seen just once; the ten biggest clones take up approximately 59%. Study-wide results and caveats: What dominated the ex vivo response were HLA-C-restricted CMV-specific TCR beta clonotypes.

The CDR3 runs to 15 residues. Germline V gene sequence: CDR1 SNHLY, CDR2 FYNNEI. V was cut by 1 base and J by 2 bases, with 11 bases left in between. In regard to this clonotype: The antigen is not known.

The specimen comprised CD8+ T cells from cultured PBMCs, sampled from culture after CMV antigen stimulation. This TCR derives from a human donor in good health (CMV status not recorded). Some clones in this sample may be carry-over from other donors' samples. The rearrangement links TRBV2 to TRBJ1-1; no clear D gene. DNA of the CDR3: TGTGCCAGCAGTGAAGAACGCCAGCCTAACACTGAAGCTTTCTTT. Amino acids: CASSEERQPNTEAFF.